One and the same sample provided the 11 T cell receptor beta chains below, sequenced in a study of shared clonotypes between healthy human individuals. Method: immunoSEQ multiplex PCR; TCRdb's copy keeps in-frame clones and lacks some. The sample carries roughly 1.4 million clones, about 98.5% recorded once. The sequenced material came from naive CD4+ T cells sorted from blood. Subset in this sample: CD45RA+ positively selected. These receptors all stem from a man aged 25 to 40 in good health.

J is TRBJ2-5 and V is TRBV2, with 9 positions matching TRBD1. The CDR3 is 14 residues long. Germline V CDR1 and CDR2: SNHLY, FYNNEI. V lost 5 bases to trimming and J lost 5 bases; unmatched junction nucleotides: 6. CDR3 amino acids: CASSSGQGLETQYF. The CDR3, as DNA: TGTGCCAGCAGTTCGGGACAGGGTTTGGAGACCCAGTACTTC.

The V gene is TRBV10-3, the J gene TRBJ2-1, with 7 bases lining up with TRBD1. The V gene's germline CDR1 is ENHRY and CDR2 SYGVKD. The ends lost 7 bases at V and 14 bases at J; junction bases unmatched: 14. The CDR3 runs 13 residues. CDR3 sequence reads: CAIKTTGESLEFF. The CDR3 nucleotides read TGTGCCATCAAAACTACAGGGGAGTCTCTTGAGTTCTTC.

DNA of the CDR3: TGTGTCACCTTATCTGCCCGGGACAGAAACTACGAGCAGTACTTC. Its translation is CVTLSARDRNYEQYF. The rearrangement links TRBV25-1 to TRBJ2-7, with TRBD1 matching over 7 bases. The CDR3 totals 15 residues. From germline, CDR1 is MGHDK and CDR2 SYGVNS.

The rearrangement links TRBV6-4 to TRBJ1-1; unclear D gene. The CDR3 length is 13 residues. Germline V lookup: CDR1 MRHNA, CDR2 SNTAGT. Trimming removed 6 bases at V and 0 bases at J, with 8 bases between. The CDR3 DNA follows: TGTGCCAGCAGACGGAATATGAACACTGAAGCTTTCTTT. Translating gives CASRRNMNTEAFF.

This chain links TRBV7-9 with TRBJ1-1; no definite D call. V shed 7 bases and J shed 4 bases, with 10 bases lying between them. The CDR3 extends over 12 amino acids. CDR1 SEHNR and CDR2 FQNEAQ come from the germline V gene (reference sequence). The CDR3 sequence: CASTQSGTEAFF. The DNA of the CDR3 is TGTGCCAGCACCCAATCTGGCACTGAAGCTTTCTTT.

The chain employs TRBV7-2 and TRBJ1-1; no firm D call. Germline loops: CDR1 SGHTA, CDR2 FQGNSA. The CDR3 consists of 14 residues. V shed 6 bases and J shed 4 bases, with 15 bases lying between them. CDR3: CASRAWVFGTEAFF. DNA of the CDR3: TGTGCCAGCAGGGCATGGGTTTTCGGCACTGAAGCTTTCTTT.

The chain carries TRBV19 and TRBJ1-3, with TRBD1 as a possible D gene (5 bases). The CDR3 loop spans 17 amino acids. From germline, CDR1 is LNHDA and CDR2 SQIVND (reference sequence). Trimming removed 5 bases from V and 3 bases from J, with 20 bases in between. CDR3 in amino acids: CASSASNSGGYGNTIYF. CDR3 bases: TGTGCCAGTAGTGCCTCAAATTCCGGGGGTTATGGAAACACCATATATTTT.

J is TRBJ1-3 and V is TRBV9, with 10 bases lining up with TRBD1. CDR3 length: 16 residues. V lost 2 bases to trimming and J lost 0 bases; unmatched junction nucleotides: 2. Germline values: CDR1 SGDLS, CDR2 YYNGEE. Here the CDR3 reads CASSVDRGNSGNTIYF. The DNA of the CDR3 is TGTGCCAGCAGCGTGGACAGGGGGAACTCTGGAAACACCATATATTTT.

CDR3 in amino acids: CASSLDTTTSTDTQYF. CDR3 bases: TGTGCCAGCAGCTTAGATACCACGACTAGCACAGATACGCAGTATTTT. This chain connects TRBV7-2 to TRBJ2-3; no clear D. The CDR3 is 16 residues long. V lost 1 base to trimming and J lost 0 bases, with 11 bases between them. In germline, CDR1 is SGHTA, CDR2 FQGNSA.

Only one count was recorded for this clone. The junction departs from the called germline gene at one end, perhaps through a read error. The chain employs TRBV4-2 and TRBJ2-5; D perhaps matches TRBD2 (6 bases). Germline V gene data show CDR1 as LGHNA and CDR2 as YNFKEQ. This CDR3 has 13 residues. The CDR3 DNA reads TGTGCCAGCAGCCAGGGACTTCAAGAGGCCCAGTACTTC. This sequence encodes CASSQGLQEAQYF.

This clone showed up just once. This CDR3 is also generated by other DNA sequences in the sample. The chain uses TRBV5-1 and TRBJ2-7, with D possibly TRBD2 on 6 matching bases. The CDR3 extends over 14 amino acids. CDR1 is SGHRS and CDR2 is YFSETQ in the germline V gene. V was cut by 0 bases and J by 2 bases, with 9 bases left in between. In DNA form, the CDR3 reads TGCGCCAGCAGCTTGGGTGCGGGGACCTACGAGCAGTACTTC. As protein: CASSLGAGTYEQYF.